The 21 T cell receptor beta chains listed next were all sequenced from one sample in a study of OX40 agonist ivuxolimab in advanced cancers. Assay: immunoSEQ multiplex PCR; the TCRdb copy retains only in-frame clones and omits some. The sample consists of 68,000 or so clones, 80% to 95% of them appearing once. The sample here was CD4+ or CD8+ T cells sorted from blood, taken in a trial of the OX40 agonist ivuxolimab. These receptors were collected from an adult with an advanced solid tumor such as melanoma, head and neck, liver or kidney cancer.

The gene calls are TRBV5-1 and TRBJ1-1, with D maybe TRBD1 (5 bases). The CDR3 contains 14 residues. Trimming cost V 2 bases and J 0 bases, with 8 bases left between them. CDR1 is SGHRS and CDR2 is YFSETQ in the germline V gene. The CDR3 spells CASSLWGMNTEAFF. In nucleotides, the CDR3 is TGCGCCAGCAGCTTATGGGGCATGAACACTGAAGCTTTCTTT.

The V call is TRBV6-6, the J call TRBJ1-6, with no clear D. Germline assignment: CDR1 MNHNY and CDR2 SVGAGI (reference sequence). Trimming removed 2 bases from V and 8 bases from J, with 16 bases in between. This CDR3 is built from 16 residues. The CDR3 loop is CASSYLGHFVDSPLHF. CDR3 in DNA: TGTGCCAGCAGTTACCTAGGTCACTTTGTAGATTCACCCCTCCACTTT.

The rearrangement links TRBV7-2 to TRBJ2-7; no clear D. Germline V lookup: CDR1 SGHTA, CDR2 FQGNSA. The CDR3 length is 15 residues. Deletions cut 5 bases from V and 5 bases from J, with 19 bases between. In DNA form, the CDR3 reads TGTGCCAGCAGCGCCCCGACCGGCCCGCCAAACGAGCAGTACTTC. This gives the protein CASSAPTGPPNEQYF.

The chain combines TRBV5-1 with TRBJ2-3; D unresolved. V was pared by 4 bases and J by 1 base, with 13 bases between. The germline gives CDR1 SGHRS, CDR2 YFSETQ. The CDR3 extends over 15 amino acids. The CDR3: CASSPLGSGTDTQYF. CDR3 bases: TGCGCCAGCAGCCCCCTGGGATCTGGCACAGATACGCAGTATTTT. Complete variable domain (other parts from reference TRBV5-1 and TRBJ2-3): KAGVTQTPRYLIKTRGQQVTLSCSPISGHRSVSWYQQTPGQGLQFLFEYFSETQRNKGNFPGRFSGRQFSNSRSEMNVSTLELGDSALYLCASSPLGSGTDTQYFGPGTRLTVL.

The gene calls are TRBV5-1 and TRBJ2-3, with 9 bases identical to TRBD1. CDR3 length equals 15 residues. The V segment lost 4 bases and the J segment 4 bases; nucleotides outside the gene matches: 7. Germline V gives CDR1 SGHRS, CDR2 YFSETQ. DNA for the CDR3: TGCGCCAGCAGCCACGGGGACAGGGACTCAGATACGCAGTATTTT. This sequence encodes CASSHGDRDSDTQYF.

The rearrangement links TRBV30 to TRBJ2-5, with 8 nucleotides matching TRBD1. CDR1 is GTSNPN and CDR2 is SVGIG in the germline V gene (reference sequence). There are 14 residues in the CDR3. After removal of 0 bases from V and 4 bases from J, the junction contained 4 bases not matched to a gene. CDR3 region: CAWSVLTGGETQYF. The CDR3 nucleotides read TGTGCCTGGAGTGTACTAACAGGGGGAGAGACCCAGTACTTC.

This chain links TRBV19 with TRBJ1-5, with no clear D. Germline-derived CDR1 and CDR2 are LNHDA and SQIVND (reference sequence). The CDR3 is 15 residues long. V was cut by 3 bases and J by 1 base, with 10 bases left in between. CDR3 loop: CASSIMSGSNQPQHF. The DNA for the CDR3 is TGTGCCAGTAGTATTATGTCGGGAAGCAATCAGCCCCAGCATTTT. Full variable domain (outside the CDR3, taken from reference TRBV19 and TRBJ1-5): DGGITQSPKYLFRKEGQNVTLSCEQNLNHDAMYWYRQDPGQGLRLIYYSQIVNDFQKGDIAEGYSVSREKKESFPLTVTSAQKNPTAFYLCASSIMSGSNQPQHFGDGTRLSIL.

This chain uses TRBV25-1 with TRBJ1-1; the D is unclear. Looked up from germline, CDR1 is MGHDK and CDR2 is SYGVNS. With 4 bases removed from V and 4 bases from J, the gap between germline ends came to 16 bases. This CDR3 has 15 amino acids. The CDR3, as DNA: TGTGCCAGCAGTGGCCTCGACCCCCTGAGCACTGAAGCTTTCTTT. Protein product: CASSGLDPLSTEAFF.

The chain employs TRBV5-4 and TRBJ1-4, with 8 bases identical to TRBD1. With 4 bases clipped from V and 4 bases from J, the junction kept 6 bases outside the gene matches. Germline V CDR1 and CDR2: SGHNT, YYREEE (reference sequence). This CDR3 has 15 residues. For the CDR3, the DNA is TGTGCCAGCAGCACGAACAGGGGGATTAATGAAAAACTGTTTTTT. Its translation: CASSTNRGINEKLFF.

The rearrangement uses TRBV4-1 and TRBJ2-7, with D possibly being TRBD1 (5 bases). The CDR3 contains 12 residues. The ends were cut back, 0 bases at V and 7 bases at J, with 7 bases in the middle. Germline CDR1 MGHRA, CDR2 YSYEKL. CDR3 in amino acids: CASSQDRVEQYF. The CDR3 bases are TGCGCCAGCAGCCAAGACAGGGTAGAGCAGTACTTC.

V usage is TRBV27 and J usage is TRBJ1-5; a weak D match, TRBD1 (5 bases). V lost 2 bases to trimming and J lost 1 base, with 6 bases between them. The CDR3 has 14 residues. CDR1 is MNHEY and CDR2 is SMNVEV in the germline V gene (reference sequence). The CDR3 DNA follows: TGTGCCAGCAGTTTACGGGGGAGCAATCAGCCCCAGCATTTT. This codes for CASSLRGSNQPQHF.

This sequence joins TRBV5-8 and TRBJ1-1; 10 bases line up with TRBD1. With 2 bases clipped from V and 5 bases from J, the junction kept 3 bases outside the gene matches. Germline V gene lookup returns CDR1 SGHTS and CDR2 YDEGEE. This CDR3 comprises 14 residues. The CDR3 here is CASSFGQGGTEAFF. DNA of the CDR3: TGTGCCAGCAGCTTCGGACAGGGGGGAACTGAAGCTTTCTTT.

The rearrangement uses TRBV19 and TRBJ1-2, with a possible D match to TRBD1 (5 bases). The CDR3 has 15 residues. V was clipped by 5 bases and J by 0 bases, with 13 bases between them. CDR1 and CDR2 from the germline V gene are LNHDA and SQIVND (reference sequence). The CDR3 sequence is CASSSGRVANYGYTF. In nucleotides, the CDR3 is TGTGCCAGTAGTTCGGGCAGGGTAGCTAACTATGGCTACACCTTC.

The rearrangement uses TRBV7-8 and TRBJ2-1, with 9 bases that match TRBD1. V was pared by 2 bases and J by 8 bases, with 4 bases of the junction left unmatched. This CDR3 contains 14 residues. Germline V CDR1 and CDR2: SGHVS, FQNEAQ. The CDR3 spells CASSLSDRGYEQFF. CDR3 nucleotides: TGTGCCAGCAGCTTAAGTGACAGGGGGTATGAGCAGTTCTTC.

The chain employs TRBV29-1 and TRBJ1-1; 8 bases map to TRBD1. The CDR3 runs 13 residues. Losses at the gene ends were 7 bases for V and 1 base for J; bases not matched to a gene: 5. Germline V gene lookup returns CDR1 SQVTM and CDR2 ANQGSEA. Here the CDR3 DNA reads TGCAGCGGTGGTGGGACAGGGAACACTGAAGCTTTCTTT. Its protein product is CSGGGTGNTEAFF. The whole variable domain, filled in from reference TRBV29-1 and TRBJ1-1, reads SAVISQKPSRDICQRGTSLTIQCQVDSQVTMMFWYRQQPGQSLTLIATANQGSEATYESGFVIDKFPISRPNLTFSTLTVSNMSPEDSSIYLCSGGGTGNTEAFFGQGTRLTVV.

A single count supports this clone. This chain connects TRBV7-8 to TRBJ2-7; 7 bases align to TRBD2. The V segment lost 6 bases and the J segment 2 bases; nucleotides outside the gene matches: 10. This CDR3 has 15 residues. The germline CDR1 and CDR2 sequences are SGHVS and FQNEAQ. For the CDR3, the DNA is TGTGCCAGCAGAAGTTTAACGGGAGGACCCTACGAGCAGTACTTC. Amino acid sequence: CASRSLTGGPYEQYF.

This clone was found once. CDR3 coding DNA: TGTGCCAGCAGCTTGGCCTCAGGGGTGGAGACCCAGTACTTC. Residues: CASSLASGVETQYF. V and J are TRBV5-6 and TRBJ2-5, with D possibly TRBD1 on 6 matching bases. Germline V gives CDR1 SGHDT, CDR2 YYEEEE. V shed 0 bases and J shed 5 bases, with 11 bases lying between them. CDR3 length: 14 amino acids.

This rearrangement joins TRBV10-3 to TRBJ1-2, with TRBD1 matching 7 bases. J gave up 4 bases and V 11 bases, and 13 bases lay outside the gene matches. Germline CDR1 is ENHRY and CDR2 is SYGVKD. The CDR3 has 14 residues. As DNA, the CDR3 is TGTGCCCACTCAGGGGGGGGTTCTCCCTATGGCTACACCTTC. Translation gives CAHSGGGSPYGYTF.

CDR3 nucleotides: TGTGCCAGCAGCCGAGTAGGGTTCGGGGAGACCCAGTACTTC. Protein product: CASSRVGFGETQYF. This chain connects TRBV7-6 to TRBJ2-5; the D is unclear. The CDR3 length is 14 residues. V lost 5 bases to trimming and J lost 5 bases, with 15 bases between them. Germline CDR1 and CDR2: SGHVS and FNYEAQ.

This chain connects TRBV5-6 to TRBJ2-7; TRBD2 matches 12 bases. The V segment lost 4 bases and the J segment 5 bases; nucleotides outside the gene matches: 7. CDR1 is SGHDT, CDR2 YYEEEE, per germline. The length of the CDR3 is 15 residues. The CDR3 protein is CASSRLAGGLHEQYF. In DNA, the CDR3 is TGTGCCAGCAGCAGGCTAGCGGGAGGGTTACACGAGCAGTACTTC.

In this sample, this clone turned up once. The genes are TRBV14 and TRBJ2-3; TRBD1 is a possible D gene (5 bases). The CDR3 extends over 15 amino acids. Germline V CDR1 and CDR2: SGHDN, FVKESK. Trimming stripped 0 bases from V and 3 bases from J, with 10 bases between. The CDR3 loop reads CASSQDLRATDTQYF. The CDR3 DNA follows: TGTGCCAGCAGCCAAGATCTCAGGGCGACAGATACGCAGTATTTT.